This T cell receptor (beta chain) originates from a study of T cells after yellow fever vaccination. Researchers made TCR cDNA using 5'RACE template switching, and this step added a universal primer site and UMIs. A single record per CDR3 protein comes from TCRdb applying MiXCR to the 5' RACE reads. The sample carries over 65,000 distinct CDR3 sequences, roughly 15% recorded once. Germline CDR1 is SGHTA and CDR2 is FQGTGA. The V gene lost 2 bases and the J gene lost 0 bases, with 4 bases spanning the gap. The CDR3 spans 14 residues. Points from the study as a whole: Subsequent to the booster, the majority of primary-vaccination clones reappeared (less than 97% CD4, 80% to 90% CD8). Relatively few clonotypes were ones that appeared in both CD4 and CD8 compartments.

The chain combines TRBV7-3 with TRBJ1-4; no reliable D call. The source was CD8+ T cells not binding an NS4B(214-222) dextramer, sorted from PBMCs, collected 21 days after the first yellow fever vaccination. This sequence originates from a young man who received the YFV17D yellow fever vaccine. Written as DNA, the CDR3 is TGTGCCAGCAGCTTAGCGGCAACTAATGAAAAACTGTTTTTT. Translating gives CASSLAATNEKLFF.